The TCR beta chain described here comes from a study of blood T cell repertoires in COVID-19. Across the study: Samples taken during acute and convalescent COVID-19 were collected in the United States, Italy and Spain. From T cells, B-cell-depleted T cells, or PBMCs came the material, which was cDNA or gDNA.

Original handling: Amplification of reference gene primers was used by the study to estimate nucleated cell counts. Produced via immunoSEQ multiplex PCR; TCRdb's table is partial and in-frame only. That table furnishes V, J and clone size, whereas the DNA furnished D and trimming. The sample holds 200,000 or so clones, over 70% seen once. V was pared by 5 bases and J by 1 base, with 8 bases between. The germline V gene encodes CDR1 SQVTM and CDR2 ANQGSEA. CDR3 length: 12 residues. The receptor was derived from a man aged 55 to 69 with active or convalescent COVID-19. This chain connects TRBV29-1 to TRBJ2-5; possible D gene TRBD2, 5 bases. What was sequenced was peripheral blood. The CDR3 nucleotides are TGCAGCGTTCTGGACTCCCAAGAGACCCAGTACTTC. Amino acid sequence: CSVLDSQETQYF.